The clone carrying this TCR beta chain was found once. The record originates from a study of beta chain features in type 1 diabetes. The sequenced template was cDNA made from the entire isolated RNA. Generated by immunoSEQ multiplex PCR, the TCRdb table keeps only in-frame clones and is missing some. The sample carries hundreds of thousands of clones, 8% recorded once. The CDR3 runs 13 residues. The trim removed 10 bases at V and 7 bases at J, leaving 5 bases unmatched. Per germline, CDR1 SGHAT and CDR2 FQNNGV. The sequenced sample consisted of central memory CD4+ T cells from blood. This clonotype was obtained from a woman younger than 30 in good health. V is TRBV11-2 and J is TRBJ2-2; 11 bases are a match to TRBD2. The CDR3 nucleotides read TGTGCCACCGGGACTAGCGGTCACGGGGAGCTGTTTTTT. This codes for CATGTSGHGELFF.